This T cell receptor (beta chain) derives from a study of tumor-infiltrating lymphocytes in primary liver carcinoma. As for the study in general: The study reported T1-T3 N0M0 tumors spanning 4.2 to 10 cm. Study outcomes and limitations: Whereas tumor region pairs overlapped more, tumor-adjacent and tumor-blood pairs overlapped less.

The input was about 500 ng total RNA; TCR beta cDNA was made from it with a constant-region primer. Amplification in three nested multiplex PCR rounds with slightly modified ARM-PCR gave rise to TCR beta libraries. Each CDR3 protein is one row after TCRdb ran MiXCR on the multiplex PCR reads. This sample has about 180,000 distinct CDR3 sequences, with about 60% found just once. A word on this clonotype: Antigen unknown.

Unsorted whole blood supplied the blood RNA, and germline DNA was isolated too. This sequence was found in a man aged 35 to 55 with primary liver carcinoma and hepatitis B virus infection. Source material: peripheral blood.

The CDR3 nucleotides are TGTGCCAGCAGCCCCGGGACTAACGGGAGGAGCTCCTACAATGAGCAGTTCTTC. Its protein is CASSPGTNGRSSYNEQFF. The chain joins TRBV12-3 or TRBV12-4 to TRBJ2-1; TRBD2 agrees at 7 bases. The CDR3 has 18 residues. J gave up 0 bases and V 6 bases, and 14 bases lay outside the gene matches.